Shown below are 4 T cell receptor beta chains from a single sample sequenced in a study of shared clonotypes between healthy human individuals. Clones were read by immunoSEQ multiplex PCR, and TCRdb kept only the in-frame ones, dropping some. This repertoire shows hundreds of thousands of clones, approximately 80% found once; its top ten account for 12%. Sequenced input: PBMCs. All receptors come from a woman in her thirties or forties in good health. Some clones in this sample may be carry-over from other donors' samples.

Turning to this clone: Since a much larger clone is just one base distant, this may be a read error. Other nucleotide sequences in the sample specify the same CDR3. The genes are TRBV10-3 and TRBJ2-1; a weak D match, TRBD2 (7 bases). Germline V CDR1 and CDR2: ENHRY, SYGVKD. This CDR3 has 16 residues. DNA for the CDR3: TGTGCCATCAGCGAGTCTAGGGGGGGTAAGGTCAATGAGCAGTTCTTC. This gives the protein CAISESRGGKVNEQFF.

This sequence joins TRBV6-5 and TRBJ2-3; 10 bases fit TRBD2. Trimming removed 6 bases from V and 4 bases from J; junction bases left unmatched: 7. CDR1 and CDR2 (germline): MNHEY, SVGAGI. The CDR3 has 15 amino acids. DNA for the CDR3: TGTGCCAGCAGAGACGCTAGCGGGAGTCCAGATACGCAGTATTTT. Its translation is CASRDASGSPDTQYF.

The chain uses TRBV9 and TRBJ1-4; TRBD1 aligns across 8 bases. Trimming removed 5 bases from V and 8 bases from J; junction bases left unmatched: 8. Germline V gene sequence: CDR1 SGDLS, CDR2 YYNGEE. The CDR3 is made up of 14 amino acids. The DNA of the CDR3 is TGTGCCAGCAGTTCGGACAGGGACCTAGAAAAACTGTTTTTT. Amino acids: CASSSDRDLEKLFF.

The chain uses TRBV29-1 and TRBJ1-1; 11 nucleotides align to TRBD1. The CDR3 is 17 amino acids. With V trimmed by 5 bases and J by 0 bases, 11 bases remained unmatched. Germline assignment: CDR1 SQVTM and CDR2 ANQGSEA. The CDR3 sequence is CSVSGTGGGMMNTEAFF. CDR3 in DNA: TGCAGCGTTTCCGGGACAGGGGGAGGGATGATGAACACTGAAGCTTTCTTT. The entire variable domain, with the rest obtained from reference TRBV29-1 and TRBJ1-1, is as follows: SAVISQKPSRDICQRGTSLTIQCQVDSQVTMMFWYRQQPGQSLTLIATANQGSEATYESGFVIDKFPISRPNLTFSTLTVSNMSPEDSSIYLCSVSGTGGGMMNTEAFFGQGTRLTVV.